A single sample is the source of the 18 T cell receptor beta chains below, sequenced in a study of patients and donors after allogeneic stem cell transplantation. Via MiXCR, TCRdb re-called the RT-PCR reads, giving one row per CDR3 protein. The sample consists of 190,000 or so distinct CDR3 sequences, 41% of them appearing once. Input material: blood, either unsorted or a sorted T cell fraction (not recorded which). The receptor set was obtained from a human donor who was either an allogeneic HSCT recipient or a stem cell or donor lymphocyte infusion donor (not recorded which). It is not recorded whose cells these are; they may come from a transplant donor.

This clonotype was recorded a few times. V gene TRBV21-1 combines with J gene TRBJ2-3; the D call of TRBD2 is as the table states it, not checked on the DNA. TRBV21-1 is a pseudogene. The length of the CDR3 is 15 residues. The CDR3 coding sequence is TGTGCCAGCACGAACCGTAGCGGGAGCACAGATACGCAGTATTTT. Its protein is CASTNRSGSTDTQYF.

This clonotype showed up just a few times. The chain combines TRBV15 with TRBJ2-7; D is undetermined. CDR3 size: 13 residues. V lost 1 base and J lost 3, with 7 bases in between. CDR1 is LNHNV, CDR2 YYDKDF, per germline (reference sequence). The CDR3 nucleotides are TGTGCCACCAGCAGAGCGGCTAGCTACGAGCAGTACTTC. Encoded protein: CATSRAASYEQYF.

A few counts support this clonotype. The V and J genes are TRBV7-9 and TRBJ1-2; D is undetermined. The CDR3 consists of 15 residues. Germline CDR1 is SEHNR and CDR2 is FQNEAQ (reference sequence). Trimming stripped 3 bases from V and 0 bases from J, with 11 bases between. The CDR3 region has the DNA TGTGCCAGCAGCTTTGGTCAGGCTACTAACTATGGCTACACCTTC. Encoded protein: CASSFGQATNYGYTF.

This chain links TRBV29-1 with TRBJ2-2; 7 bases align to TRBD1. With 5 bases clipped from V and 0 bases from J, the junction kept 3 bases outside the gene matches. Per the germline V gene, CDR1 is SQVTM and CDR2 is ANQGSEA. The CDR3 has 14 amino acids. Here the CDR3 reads CSVLGQTNTGELFF. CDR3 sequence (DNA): TGCAGCGTTTTGGGACAGACGAACACCGGGGAGCTGTTTTTT.

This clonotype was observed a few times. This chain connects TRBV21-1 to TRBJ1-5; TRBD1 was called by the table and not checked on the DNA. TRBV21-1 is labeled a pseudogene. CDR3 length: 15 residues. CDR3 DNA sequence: TGTGCCAGCAGCCCGTCTCGCAGGGGCTGTCAGCCCCAGCATTTT. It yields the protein CASSPSRRGCQPQHF.

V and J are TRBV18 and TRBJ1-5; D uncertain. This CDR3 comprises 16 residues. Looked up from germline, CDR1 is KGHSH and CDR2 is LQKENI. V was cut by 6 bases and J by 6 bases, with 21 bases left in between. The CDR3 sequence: CASSSRPQEVGQPQHF. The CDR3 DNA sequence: TGTGCCAGCTCTTCACGCCCTCAGGAGGTCGGTCAGCCCCAGCATTTT.

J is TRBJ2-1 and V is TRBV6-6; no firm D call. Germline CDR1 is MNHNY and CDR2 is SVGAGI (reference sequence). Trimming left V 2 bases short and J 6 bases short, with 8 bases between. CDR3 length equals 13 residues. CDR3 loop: CASSYRSGNEQFF. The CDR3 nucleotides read TGTGCCAGCAGTTACAGGTCTGGCAATGAGCAGTTCTTC.

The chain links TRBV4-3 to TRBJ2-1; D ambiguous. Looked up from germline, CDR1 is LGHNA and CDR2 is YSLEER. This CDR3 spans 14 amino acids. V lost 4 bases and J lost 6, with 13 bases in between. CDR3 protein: CASSPVGNGNEQFF. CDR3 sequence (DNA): TGCGCCAGCAGCCCCGTGGGGAACGGCAATGAGCAGTTCTTC.

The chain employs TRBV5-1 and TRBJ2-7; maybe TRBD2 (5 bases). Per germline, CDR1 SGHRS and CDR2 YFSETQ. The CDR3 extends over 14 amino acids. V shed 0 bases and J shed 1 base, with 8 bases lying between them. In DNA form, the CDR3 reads TGCGCCAGCAGCTTGGCCCCGGGGTCCTACGAGCAGTACTTC. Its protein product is CASSLAPGSYEQYF.

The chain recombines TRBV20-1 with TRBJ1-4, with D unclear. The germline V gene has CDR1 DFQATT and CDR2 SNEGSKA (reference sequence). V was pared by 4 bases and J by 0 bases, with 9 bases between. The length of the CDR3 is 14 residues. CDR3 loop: CSAIRPSTNEKLFF. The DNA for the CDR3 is TGCAGTGCTATAAGACCCTCAACTAATGAAAAACTGTTTTTT.

The CDR3 DNA reads as TGTGCCAGCAGACAACAGGGGAGCAATCAGCCCCAGCATTTT. Its translation is CASRQQGSNQPQHF. V gene TRBV7-2 combines with J gene TRBJ1-5, with 7 bases aligning to TRBD1. This CDR3 is 14 amino acids long. Per the germline V gene, CDR1 is SGHTA and CDR2 is FQGNSA. The V gene end was trimmed by 6 bases and the J gene end by 1 base; junction bases not matched to a gene: 3.

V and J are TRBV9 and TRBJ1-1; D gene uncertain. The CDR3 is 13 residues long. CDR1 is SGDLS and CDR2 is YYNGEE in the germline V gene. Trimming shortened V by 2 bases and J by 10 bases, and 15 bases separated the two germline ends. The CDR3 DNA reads TGTGCCAGCAGCGTTTCAATTACACACAGAGCTTTCTTT. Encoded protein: CASSVSITHRAFF.

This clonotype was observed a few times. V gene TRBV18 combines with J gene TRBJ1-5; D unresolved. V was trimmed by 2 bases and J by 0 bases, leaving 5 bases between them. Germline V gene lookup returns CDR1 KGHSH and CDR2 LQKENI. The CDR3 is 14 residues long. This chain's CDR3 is CASSPEASNQPQHF. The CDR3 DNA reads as TGTGCCAGCTCACCAGAGGCTAGCAATCAGCCCCAGCATTTT.

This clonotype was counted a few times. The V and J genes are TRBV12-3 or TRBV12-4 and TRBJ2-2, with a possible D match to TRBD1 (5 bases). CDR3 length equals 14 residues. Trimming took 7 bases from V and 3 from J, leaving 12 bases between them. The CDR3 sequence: CASKGQVHTGELFF. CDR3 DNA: TGTGCCAGCAAGGGGCAGGTTCACACCGGGGAGCTGTTTTTT.

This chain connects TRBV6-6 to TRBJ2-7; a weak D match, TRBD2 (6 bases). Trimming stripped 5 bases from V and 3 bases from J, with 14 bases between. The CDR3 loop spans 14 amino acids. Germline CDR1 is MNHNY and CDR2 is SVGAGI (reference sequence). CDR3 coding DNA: TGTGCCAGCAGTGAGACTAGATCCTTCTACGAGCAGTACTTC. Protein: CASSETRSFYEQYF.

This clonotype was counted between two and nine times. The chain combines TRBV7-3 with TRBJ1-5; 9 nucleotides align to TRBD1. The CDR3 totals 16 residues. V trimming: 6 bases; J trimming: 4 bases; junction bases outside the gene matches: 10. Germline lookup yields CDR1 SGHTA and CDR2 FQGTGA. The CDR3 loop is CASSFGGDRVNQPQHF. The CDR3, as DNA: TGTGCCAGCAGTTTCGGAGGGGACAGGGTAAATCAGCCCCAGCATTTT. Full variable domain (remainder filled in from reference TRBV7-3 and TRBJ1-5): GAGVSQTPSNKVTEKGKYVELRCDPISGHTALYWYRQSLGQGPEFLIYFQGTGAADDSGLPNDRFFAVRPEGSVSTLKIQRTERGDSAVYLCASSFGGDRVNQPQHFGDGTRLSIL.

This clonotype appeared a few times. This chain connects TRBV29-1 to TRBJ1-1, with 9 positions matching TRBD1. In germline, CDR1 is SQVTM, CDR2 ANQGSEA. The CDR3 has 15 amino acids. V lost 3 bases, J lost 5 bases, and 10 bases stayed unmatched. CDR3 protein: CSVDRQGVGWTEAFF. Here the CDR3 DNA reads TGCAGCGTTGATCGACAGGGGGTTGGGTGGACTGAAGCTTTCTTT.

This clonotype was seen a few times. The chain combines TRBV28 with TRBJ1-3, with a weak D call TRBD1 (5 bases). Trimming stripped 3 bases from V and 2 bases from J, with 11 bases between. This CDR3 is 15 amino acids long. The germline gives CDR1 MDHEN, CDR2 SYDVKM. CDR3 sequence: CASSFNRLAGNTIYF. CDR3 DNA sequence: TGTGCCAGCAGTTTTAACAGGCTAGCTGGAAACACCATATATTTT.